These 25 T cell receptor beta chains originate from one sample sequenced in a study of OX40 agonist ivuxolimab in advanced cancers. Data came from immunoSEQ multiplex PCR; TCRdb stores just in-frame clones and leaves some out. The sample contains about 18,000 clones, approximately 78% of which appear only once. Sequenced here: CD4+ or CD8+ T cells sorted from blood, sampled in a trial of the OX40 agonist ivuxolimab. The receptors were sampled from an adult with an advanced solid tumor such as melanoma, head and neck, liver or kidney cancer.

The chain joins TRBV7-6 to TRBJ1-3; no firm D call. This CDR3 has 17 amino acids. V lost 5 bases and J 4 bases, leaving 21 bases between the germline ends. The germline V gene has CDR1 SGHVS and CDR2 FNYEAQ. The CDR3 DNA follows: TGTGCCAGCAGCCCCACCCCTCGGCAGGTTATCGGAAACACCATATATTTT. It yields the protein CASSPTPRQVIGNTIYF.

The CDR3 DNA reads as TGTGCCAGCAGCCTCGCCGTTTTCACAGATACGCAGTATTTT. Amino acid sequence: CASSLAVFTDTQYF. The rearrangement uses TRBV11-2 and TRBJ2-3; no clear D gene. Germline CDR1 is SGHAT and CDR2 is FQNNGV. The CDR3 extends over 14 amino acids. V lost 5 bases and J 2 bases, leaving 11 bases between the germline ends.

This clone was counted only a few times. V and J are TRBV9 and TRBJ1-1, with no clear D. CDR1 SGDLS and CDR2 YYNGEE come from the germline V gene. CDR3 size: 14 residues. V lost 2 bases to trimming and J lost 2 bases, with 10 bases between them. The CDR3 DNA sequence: TGTGCCAGCAGCGTGGACGGCCACAACACTGAAGCTTTCTTT. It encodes CASSVDGHNTEAFF.

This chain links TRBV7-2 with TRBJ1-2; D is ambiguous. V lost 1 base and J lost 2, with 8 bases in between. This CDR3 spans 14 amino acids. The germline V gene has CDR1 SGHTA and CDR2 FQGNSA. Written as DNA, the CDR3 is TGTGCCAGCAGCTTAGGACGGATAAACTATGGCTACACCTTC. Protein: CASSLGRINYGYTF.

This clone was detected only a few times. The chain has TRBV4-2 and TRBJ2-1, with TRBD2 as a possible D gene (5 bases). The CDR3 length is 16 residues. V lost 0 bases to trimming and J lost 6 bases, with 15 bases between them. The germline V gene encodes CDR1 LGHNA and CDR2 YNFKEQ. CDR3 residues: CASSQDLGGLGNEQFF. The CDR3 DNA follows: TGTGCCAGCAGCCAAGATCTTGGCGGGTTAGGCAATGAGCAGTTCTTC.

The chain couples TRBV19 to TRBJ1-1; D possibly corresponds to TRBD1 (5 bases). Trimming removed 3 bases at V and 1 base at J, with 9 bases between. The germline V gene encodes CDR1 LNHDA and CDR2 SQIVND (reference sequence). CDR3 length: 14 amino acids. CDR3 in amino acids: CASSMGRENTEAFF. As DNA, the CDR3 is TGTGCCAGTAGTATGGGCAGGGAGAACACTGAAGCTTTCTTT.

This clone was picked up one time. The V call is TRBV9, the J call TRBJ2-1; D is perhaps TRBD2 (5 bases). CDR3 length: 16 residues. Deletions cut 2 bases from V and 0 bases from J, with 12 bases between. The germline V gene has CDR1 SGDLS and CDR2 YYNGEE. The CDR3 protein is CASSVGGLSSYNEQFF. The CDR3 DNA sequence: TGTGCCAGCAGCGTCGGCGGGCTCAGCTCCTACAATGAGCAGTTCTTC.

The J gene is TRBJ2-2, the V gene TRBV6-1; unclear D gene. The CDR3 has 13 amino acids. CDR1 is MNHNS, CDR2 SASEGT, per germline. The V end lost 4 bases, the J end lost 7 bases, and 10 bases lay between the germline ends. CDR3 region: CASSVGQVGELFF. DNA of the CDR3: TGTGCCAGCAGTGTAGGGCAGGTCGGGGAGCTGTTTTTT.

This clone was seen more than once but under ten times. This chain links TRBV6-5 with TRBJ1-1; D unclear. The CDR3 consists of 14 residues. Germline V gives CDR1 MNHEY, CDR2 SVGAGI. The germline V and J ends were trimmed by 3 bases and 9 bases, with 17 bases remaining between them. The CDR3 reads CASSYKGTGDKAFF. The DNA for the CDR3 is TGTGCCAGCAGTTATAAGGGCACGGGTGATAAAGCTTTCTTT.

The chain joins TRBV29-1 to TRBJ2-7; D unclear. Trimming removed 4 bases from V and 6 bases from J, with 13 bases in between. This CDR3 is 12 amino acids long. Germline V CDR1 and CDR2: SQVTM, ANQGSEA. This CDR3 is CSVVLGLGEQYF. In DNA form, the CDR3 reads TGCAGCGTTGTTCTAGGGCTCGGCGAGCAGTACTTC.

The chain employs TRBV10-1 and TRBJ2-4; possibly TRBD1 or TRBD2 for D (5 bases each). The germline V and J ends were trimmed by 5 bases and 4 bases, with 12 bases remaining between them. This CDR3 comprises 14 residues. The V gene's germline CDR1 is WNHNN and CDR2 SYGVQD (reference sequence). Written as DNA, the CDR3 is TGCGCCAGCAGTCCCGGGACGGAAAAAAACATTCAGTACTTC. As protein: CASSPGTEKNIQYF.

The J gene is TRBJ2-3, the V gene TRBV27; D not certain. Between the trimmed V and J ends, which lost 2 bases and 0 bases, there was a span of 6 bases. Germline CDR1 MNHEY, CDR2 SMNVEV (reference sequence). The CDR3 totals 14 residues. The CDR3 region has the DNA TGTGCCAGCAGTTTAAAGTTCAGCACAGATACGCAGTATTTT. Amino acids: CASSLKFSTDTQYF.

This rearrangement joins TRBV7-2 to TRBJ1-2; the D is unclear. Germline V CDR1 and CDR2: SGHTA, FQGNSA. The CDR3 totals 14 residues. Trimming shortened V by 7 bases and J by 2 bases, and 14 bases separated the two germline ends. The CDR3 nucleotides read TGTGCCAGCATCCAACTCGGGCGGAACTATGGCTACACCTTC. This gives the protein CASIQLGRNYGYTF.

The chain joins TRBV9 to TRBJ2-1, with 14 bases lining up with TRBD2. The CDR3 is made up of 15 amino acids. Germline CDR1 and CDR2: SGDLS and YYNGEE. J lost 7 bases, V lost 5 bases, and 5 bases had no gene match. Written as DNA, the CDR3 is TGTGCCAGCAGGGACGGGACTAGCGGGAGTAATGAGCAGTTCTTC. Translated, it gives CASRDGTSGSNEQFF.

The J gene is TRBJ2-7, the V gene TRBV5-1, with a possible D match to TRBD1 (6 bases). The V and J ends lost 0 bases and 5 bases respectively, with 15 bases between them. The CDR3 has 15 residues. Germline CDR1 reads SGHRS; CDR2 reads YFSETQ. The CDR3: CASSLGGTRGDEQYF. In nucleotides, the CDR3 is TGCGCCAGCAGCTTGGGGGGGACAAGGGGAGACGAGCAGTACTTC.

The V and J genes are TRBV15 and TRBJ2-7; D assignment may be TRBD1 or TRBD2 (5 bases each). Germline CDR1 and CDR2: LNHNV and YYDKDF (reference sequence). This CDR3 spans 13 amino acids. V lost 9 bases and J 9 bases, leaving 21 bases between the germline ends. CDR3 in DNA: TGTGCCACGGCCGGGACGGATTTCCCTCGGCAGTACTTC. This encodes CATAGTDFPRQYF.

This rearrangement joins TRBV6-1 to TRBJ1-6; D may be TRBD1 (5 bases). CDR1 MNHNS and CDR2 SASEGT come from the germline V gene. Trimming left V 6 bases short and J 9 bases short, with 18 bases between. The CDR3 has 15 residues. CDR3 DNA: TGTGCCAGCAGGGCCACGGTAGAGGGGATTTCACCCCTCCACTTT. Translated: CASRATVEGISPLHF.

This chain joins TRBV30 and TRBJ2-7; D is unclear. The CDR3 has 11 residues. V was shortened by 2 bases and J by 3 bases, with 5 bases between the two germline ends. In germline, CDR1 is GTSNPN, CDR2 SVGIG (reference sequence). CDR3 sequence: CAWSTLYEQYF. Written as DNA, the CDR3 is TGTGCCTGGAGTACTCTCTACGAGCAGTACTTC.

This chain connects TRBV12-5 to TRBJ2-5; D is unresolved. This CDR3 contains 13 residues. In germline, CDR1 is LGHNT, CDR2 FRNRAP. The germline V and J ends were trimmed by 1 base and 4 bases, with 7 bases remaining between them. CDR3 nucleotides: TGTGCTAGTGGTTTGGGGGGTGGAGAGACCCAGTACTTC. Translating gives CASGLGGGETQYF. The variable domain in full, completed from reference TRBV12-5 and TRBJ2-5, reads DARVTQTPRHKVTEMGQEVTMRCQPILGHNTVFWYRQTMMQGLELLAYFRNRAPLDDSGMPKDRFSAEMPDATLATLKIQPSEPRDSAVYFCASGLGGGETQYFGPGTRLLVL.

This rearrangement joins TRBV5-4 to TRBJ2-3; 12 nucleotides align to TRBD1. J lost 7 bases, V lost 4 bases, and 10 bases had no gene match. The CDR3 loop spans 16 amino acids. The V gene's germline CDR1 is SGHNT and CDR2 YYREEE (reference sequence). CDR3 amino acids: CASSLIGTGGRNTQYF. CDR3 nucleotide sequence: TGTGCCAGCAGCCTGATCGGGACAGGGGGCAGGAATACGCAGTATTTT.

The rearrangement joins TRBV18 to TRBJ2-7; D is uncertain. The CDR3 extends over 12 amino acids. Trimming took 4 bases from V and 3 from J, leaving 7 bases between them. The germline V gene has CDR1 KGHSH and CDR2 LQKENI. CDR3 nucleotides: TGTGCCAGCTCACTTAACGTCTACGAGCAGTACTTC. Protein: CASSLNVYEQYF.

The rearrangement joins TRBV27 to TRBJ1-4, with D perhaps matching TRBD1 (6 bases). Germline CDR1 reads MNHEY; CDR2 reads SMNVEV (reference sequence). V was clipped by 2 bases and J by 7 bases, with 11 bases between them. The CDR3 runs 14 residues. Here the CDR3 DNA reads TGTGCCAGCAGTTTAATGGGGGGCCCTGAAAAACTGTTTTTT. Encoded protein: CASSLMGGPEKLFF. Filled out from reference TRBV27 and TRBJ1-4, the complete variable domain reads EAQVTQNPRYLITVTGKKLTVTCSQNMNHEYMSWYRQDPGLGLRQIYYSMNVEVTDKGDVPEGYKVSRKEKRNFPLILESPSPNQTSLYFCASSLMGGPEKLFFGSGTQLSVL.

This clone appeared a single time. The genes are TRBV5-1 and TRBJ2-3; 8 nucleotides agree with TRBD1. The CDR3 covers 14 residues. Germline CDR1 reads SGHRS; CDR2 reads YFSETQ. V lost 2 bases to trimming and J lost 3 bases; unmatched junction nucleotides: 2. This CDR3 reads CASSFDRGTDTQYF. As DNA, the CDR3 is TGCGCCAGCAGCTTCGACAGGGGTACAGATACGCAGTATTTT.

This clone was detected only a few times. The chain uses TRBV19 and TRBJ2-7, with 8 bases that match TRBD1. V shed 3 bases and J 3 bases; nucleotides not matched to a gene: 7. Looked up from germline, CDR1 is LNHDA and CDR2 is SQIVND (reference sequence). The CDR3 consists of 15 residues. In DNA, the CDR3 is TGTGCCAGTAGTATTACCGGGACAGGCAACTACGAGCAGTACTTC. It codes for CASSITGTGNYEQYF.

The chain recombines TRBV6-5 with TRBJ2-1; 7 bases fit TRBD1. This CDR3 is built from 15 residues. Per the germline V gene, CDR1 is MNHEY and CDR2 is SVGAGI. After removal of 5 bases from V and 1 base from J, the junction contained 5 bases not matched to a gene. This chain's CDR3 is CASSVETGSYNEQFF. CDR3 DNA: TGTGCCAGCAGTGTGGAGACAGGGTCCTACAATGAGCAGTTCTTC.